The next 17 T cell receptor beta chains were all read from a single sample in a study of shared clonotypes between healthy human individuals. Generated by immunoSEQ multiplex PCR, the TCRdb table keeps only in-frame clones and is missing some. The sample shows about 1.5 million clones, about 96% of them seen only once. The sequenced material came from naive CD4+ T cells sorted from blood. Specified subset: CD45RA+ positively selected. Receptors originate from a man under 40 in good health.

This chain joins TRBV29-1 and TRBJ2-7, with 9 bases aligning to TRBD1. The CDR3 runs 14 residues. J was trimmed by 3 bases and V by 6 bases; bases with no gene match: 9. Germline lookup yields CDR1 SQVTM and CDR2 ANQGSEA. CDR3 in DNA: TGCAGCGTCGCTGGGGGACAGGGAAGCTACGAGCAGTACTTC. It encodes CSVAGGQGSYEQYF.

The chain links TRBV6-5 to TRBJ2-7; 10 nucleotides agree with TRBD1. From germline, CDR1 is MNHEY and CDR2 SVGAGI. The J segment lost 6 bases and the V segment lost 1 base, leaving 9 bases of the junction unmatched. There are 16 residues in the CDR3. The CDR3 sequence: CASSYLRDRGAGEQYF. The CDR3 DNA follows: TGTGCCAGCAGTTACTTGCGGGACAGGGGAGCGGGCGAGCAGTACTTC.

The CDR3 loop is CASSSDRGLEQYF. The CDR3 DNA reads TGTGCCAGCAGTAGCGACAGGGGGCTTGAGCAGTACTTC. The chain is built from TRBV25-1 and TRBJ2-7; the match to TRBD1 covers 10 bases. The CDR3 sequence is 13 residues long. V trimming: 5 bases; J trimming: 7 bases; junction bases outside the gene matches: 5. Germline-derived CDR1 and CDR2 are MGHDK and SYGVNS.

The genes are TRBV5-1 and TRBJ2-7, with no clear D. This CDR3 is built from 14 residues. Germline V gene sequence: CDR1 SGHRS, CDR2 YFSETQ. Trimming removed 0 bases from V and 2 bases from J, with 9 bases in between. For the CDR3, the DNA is TGCGCCAGCAGCTTGGATCCATCGACCTACGAGCAGTACTTC. Translated, it gives CASSLDPSTYEQYF.

The chain is built from TRBV5-1 and TRBJ1-5; 7 nucleotides align to TRBD1. The CDR3 loop spans 15 amino acids. The ends lost 4 bases at V and 0 bases at J; junction bases unmatched: 4. Germline CDR1 is SGHRS and CDR2 is YFSETQ. CDR3 nucleotide sequence: TGCGCCAGCAGCCAGACAGGGAGTAGCAATCAGCCCCAGCATTTT. Translation gives CASSQTGSSNQPQHF.

The chain links TRBV4-2 to TRBJ2-1, with 11 bases matching TRBD2. The trim removed 2 bases at V and 4 bases at J, leaving 16 bases unmatched. Germline V CDR1 and CDR2: LGHNA, YNFKEQ. This CDR3 is built from 20 residues. The CDR3, as DNA: TGTGCCAGCAGCCAACAGGCCGGGCAACTAGCGGGAGTTCGGTACAATGAGCAGTTCTTC. Its protein is CASSQQAGQLAGVRYNEQFF.

The chain recombines TRBV21-1 with TRBJ1-1; the table's D call TRBD1 went unverified against the DNA. TRBV21-1 is a recognized pseudogene. The CDR3 is 17 amino acids. The CDR3 nucleotides are TGTGCCAGCAGCAAGGGACAGGGGAATATTAGGGACACTGAAGCTTTCTTT. Its translation: CASSKGQGNIRDTEAFF.

The genes are TRBV5-4 and TRBJ2-3, with D unclear. V lost 3 bases and J lost 2, with 13 bases in between. Looked up from germline, CDR1 is SGHNT and CDR2 is YYREEE (reference sequence). The CDR3 extends over 15 amino acids. The CDR3 nucleotides read TGTGCCAGCAGCTCCACCCAAGGTTCCACAGATACGCAGTATTTT. This encodes CASSSTQGSTDTQYF.

V is TRBV10-3 and J is TRBJ2-6; perhaps TRBD1 as D (6 bases). The CDR3 is 16 residues long. Germline CDR1 ENHRY, CDR2 SYGVKD. Trimming removed 5 bases from V and 0 bases from J, with 11 bases in between. In DNA form, the CDR3 reads TGTGCCATCAGTAAGACAGGAACCTCTGGGGCCAACGTCCTGACTTTC. Encoded protein: CAISKTGTSGANVLTF.

This rearrangement joins TRBV7-9 to TRBJ2-7; D is perhaps TRBD1 or TRBD2 (5 bases each). This CDR3 has 16 amino acids. V was trimmed by 5 bases and J by 3 bases, leaving 20 bases between them. Germline V gene data show CDR1 as SEHNR and CDR2 as FQNEAQ (reference sequence). CDR3 amino acids: CASSLLGSRVDYEQYF. The CDR3, as DNA: TGTGCCAGCAGCCTGCTGGGGAGCAGGGTCGACTACGAGCAGTACTTC.

The rearrangement links TRBV11-2 to TRBJ2-1; 14 nucleotides agree with TRBD2. The V segment lost 0 bases and the J segment 10 bases; nucleotides outside the gene matches: 2. Germline assignment: CDR1 SGHAT and CDR2 FQNNGV. The length of the CDR3 is 15 residues. CDR3 protein: CASSLDRTSGREQFF. DNA of the CDR3: TGTGCCAGCAGCTTAGATCGGACTAGCGGGAGGGAGCAGTTCTTC.

This chain uses TRBV18 with TRBJ2-3; the D is unclear. The ends were cut back, 1 base at V and 5 bases at J, with 10 bases in the middle. There are 14 residues in the CDR3. CDR1 and CDR2 (germline): KGHSH, LQKENI. CDR3 bases: TGTGCCAGCTCACCACTCGCGGCTAAAGATACGCAGTATTTT. It codes for CASSPLAAKDTQYF. Full variable domain (missing parts from reference TRBV18 and TRBJ2-3): NAGVMQNPRHLVRRRGQEARLRCSPMKGHSHVYWYRQLPEEGLKFMVYLQKENIIDESGMPKERFSAEFPKEGPSILRIQQVVRGDSAAYFCASSPLAAKDTQYFGPGTRLTVL.

The rearrangement uses TRBV9 and TRBJ2-3, with 8 positions matching TRBD2. Germline V lookup: CDR1 SGDLS, CDR2 YYNGEE. The J segment lost 1 base and the V segment lost 3 bases, leaving 4 bases of the junction unmatched. CDR3 size: 15 residues. The CDR3 reads CASSGRGGGTDTQYF. In DNA form, the CDR3 reads TGTGCCAGCAGCGGTCGGGGGGGAGGCACAGATACGCAGTATTTT.

V and J are TRBV29-1 and TRBJ2-5; TRBD1 is a possible D gene (5 bases). Trimming cost V 3 bases and J 4 bases, with 12 bases left between them. This CDR3 has 13 residues. Germline-derived CDR1 and CDR2 are SQVTM and ANQGSEA. This CDR3 is CSVDQGKRETQYF. As DNA, the CDR3 is TGCAGCGTTGACCAGGGAAAGCGAGAGACCCAGTACTTC.

V is TRBV7-9 and J is TRBJ2-3, with 8 bases aligning to TRBD2. The germline CDR1 and CDR2 sequences are SEHNR and FQNEAQ (reference sequence). Trimming took 5 bases from V and 6 from J; bases not matched to a gene: 10. This CDR3 region has 15 residues. The CDR3 bases are TGTGCCAGCAGCCGGAGCGGGAGTCCGTGGGATACGCAGTATTTT. It encodes CASSRSGSPWDTQYF.

The rearrangement joins TRBV5-1 to TRBJ2-5; perhaps TRBD2 as D (6 bases). The V end was cut by 2 bases, the J end by 4 bases, with 12 bases between. The CDR3 length is 14 residues. Germline V gene data show CDR1 as SGHRS and CDR2 as YFSETQ. The CDR3, as DNA: TGCGCCAGCAGCTTCCTCGGGGGAGGAGAGACCCAGTACTTC. It is translated as CASSFLGGGETQYF.

This clone was observed a few times. This CDR3 is also generated by other DNA sequences in the sample. The J gene is TRBJ1-2, the V gene TRBV7-2; no clear D gene. CDR3 length: 12 residues. Germline assignment: CDR1 SGHTA and CDR2 FQGNSA. V shed 3 bases and J shed 4 bases, with 6 bases lying between them. The CDR3 DNA follows: TGTGCCAGCAGCTTGAACGGCTATGGCTACACCTTC. As protein: CASSLNGYGYTF.